This T cell receptor beta chain originates from a study of T cell responses to AZD1222 COVID-19 vaccine. Some clones are missing from TCRdb's copy, which holds only in-frame ones; the method was immunoSEQ multiplex PCR. Among over 100,000 clones, around nine tenths were seen once, and the ten largest hold roughly 6.3%. Regarding the study as a whole: Only a handful of AZD1222 recipients, six or seven in all, had baseline seropositivity. White British people made up most donors, females outnumbered males, and clonal diversity was possibly underestimated.

Germline V gene data show CDR1 as PRHDT and CDR2 as FYEKMQ (reference sequence). V lost 7 bases, J lost 0 bases, and 13 bases lay in between. The CDR3 has 16 residues. As concerns this clone: Its antigen remains unidentified.

The source was peripheral blood, collected on day 0 of AZD1222 vaccination. The origin of this receptor is an adult in good health. This chain links TRBV13 with TRBJ1-6; D is unclear. The CDR3 bases are TGTGCCAGCACCTCACTGGGGAGCTCCTATAATTCACCCCTCCACTTT. Its protein product is CASTSLGSSYNSPLHF.